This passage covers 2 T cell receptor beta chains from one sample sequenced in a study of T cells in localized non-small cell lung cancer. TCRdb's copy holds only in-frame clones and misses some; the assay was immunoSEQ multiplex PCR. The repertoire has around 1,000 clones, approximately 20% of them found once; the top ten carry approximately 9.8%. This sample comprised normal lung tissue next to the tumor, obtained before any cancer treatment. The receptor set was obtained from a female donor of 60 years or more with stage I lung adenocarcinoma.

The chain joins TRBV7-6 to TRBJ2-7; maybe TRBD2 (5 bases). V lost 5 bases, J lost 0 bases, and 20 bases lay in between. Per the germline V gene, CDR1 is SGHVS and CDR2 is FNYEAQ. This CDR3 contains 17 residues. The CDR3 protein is CASSRGLAPTVSYEQYF. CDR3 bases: TGTGCCAGCAGCCGGGGTCTGGCCCCCACTGTCTCCTACGAGCAGTACTTC.

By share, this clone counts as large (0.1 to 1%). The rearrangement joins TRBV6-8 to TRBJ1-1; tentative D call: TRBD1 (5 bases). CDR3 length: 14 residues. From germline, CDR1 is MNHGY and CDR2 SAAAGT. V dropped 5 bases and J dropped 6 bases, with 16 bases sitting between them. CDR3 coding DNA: TGTGCCAGCAGTGATTTATTCGGGGGAGCTGAAGCTTTCTTT. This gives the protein CASSDLFGGAEAFF.